This T cell receptor (beta chain) was recorded in a study of CD8 T cells in ankylosing spondylitis. Whole-study results and caveats: Earlier authors reported some of these motif variants in reactive arthritis synovial fluid and blood. Disease-linked clones reportedly showed significant enrichment in matched ankylosing spondylitis synovial fluid. In peripheral blood, disease-linked CD8+ clones occurred at relatively low frequencies. There was a TCR beta motif, made of 7 to 9 highly homologous variants, that appeared characteristic of ankylosing spondylitis blood.

For this clonotype: As yet, its antigen is unknown.

MiXCR was run by TCRdb on the 5' RACE reads, yielding one entry per CDR3 protein. The sample has a few hundred thousand distinct CDR3 sequences, more than 15% seen once. Trimming at V came to 5 bases and at J to 1 base, leaving 5 bases not matched to a gene. Germline V gene data show CDR1 as SGHKS and CDR2 as YYEKEE (reference sequence). CDR3 length: 16 amino acids. What was sequenced was blood, either unsorted or a sorted T cell fraction (not recorded which). The TCR sequence derives from a male donor with ankylosing spondylitis. This chain uses TRBV5-5 with TRBJ2-2; 10 positions match TRBD2. The CDR3 DNA sequence: TGTGCCAGCAGATCCACTAGCGGGATGAACACCGGGGAGCTGTTTTTT. It encodes CASRSTSGMNTGELFF.